These 28 T cell receptor beta chains share one sample of origin, sequenced in a study of T cells in pancreatic ductal adenocarcinoma. Only in-frame clones appear in the TCRdb table, and some are missing; sequencing was by immunoSEQ multiplex PCR. The sample contains some 20,000 clones, about 88% of which appear only once. No neoadjuvant therapy was given to the selected pancreatic ductal adenocarcinoma patients before their surgery. Sequencing was carried out using PBMCs. These receptor sequences come from a human donor with pancreatic ductal adenocarcinoma.

V and J are TRBV6-5 and TRBJ1-3; D gene unclear. This CDR3 region has 14 residues. The V end lost 4 bases, the J end lost 0 bases, and 7 bases lay between the germline ends. The germline CDR1 and CDR2 sequences are MNHEY and SVGAGI. CDR3 nucleotides: TGTGCCAGCAGTTTCGGTTTCTCTGGAAACACCATATATTTT. This translates into CASSFGFSGNTIYF.

This chain links TRBV28 with TRBJ2-6; TRBD1 matches 7 bases. Germline V gene data show CDR1 as MDHEN and CDR2 as SYDVKM. This CDR3 has 16 amino acids. V trimming: 5 bases; J trimming: 0 bases; junction bases outside the gene matches: 4. CDR3 region: CASSPPGGSGANVLTF. CDR3 in DNA: TGTGCCAGCAGTCCTCCAGGGGGCTCTGGGGCCAACGTCCTGACTTTC.

The rearrangement uses TRBV28 and TRBJ1-5, with D perhaps TRBD1 (5 bases). Germline CDR1 and CDR2: MDHEN and SYDVKM. V was clipped by 3 bases and J by 7 bases, with 7 bases between them. CDR3 size: 12 residues. The CDR3 coding sequence is TGTGCCAGCAGTTTCAGGGCCCAGCCCCAGCATTTT. It yields the protein CASSFRAQPQHF.

The chain employs TRBV30 and TRBJ1-6; 10 positions agree with TRBD1. J was trimmed by 13 bases and V by 3 bases; bases with no gene match: 18. From germline, CDR1 is GTSNPN and CDR2 SVGIG (reference sequence). This CDR3 contains 17 residues. CDR3 in DNA: TGTGCCTGGAGCCCACAAGGGTGGAGACAGGGGGCAACGCCCCTCCACTTT. Translated: CAWSPQGWRQGATPLHF.

The rearrangement links TRBV18 to TRBJ2-5, with D possibly matching TRBD1 (6 bases). The germline V and J ends were trimmed by 3 bases and 0 bases, with 11 bases remaining between them. Germline V gives CDR1 KGHSH, CDR2 LQKENI. This CDR3 is built from 15 residues. DNA of the CDR3: TGTGCCAGCTCACCCCTGGGACAAAACCAAGAGACCCAGTACTTC. Residues: CASSPLGQNQETQYF.

The chain couples TRBV4-1 to TRBJ2-7; possible D gene TRBD1, 6 bases. CDR1 MGHRA and CDR2 YSYEKL come from the germline V gene. The CDR3 sequence is 14 residues long. Between the trimmed V and J ends, which lost 4 bases and 2 bases, there was a span of 12 bases. CDR3 sequence (DNA): TGCGCCAGCAGCCCAGCGCAGGGGACCTACGAGCAGTACTTC. It specifies CASSPAQGTYEQYF.

This clone occurred once. The chain is built from TRBV7-9 and TRBJ2-6; 12 nucleotides match TRBD1. CDR3 length equals 18 residues. From germline, CDR1 is SEHNR and CDR2 FQNEAQ (reference sequence). V gave up 5 bases and J gave up 5 bases; unmatched junction bases: 10. For the CDR3, the DNA is TGTGCCAGCAGCCCCGGGACAGGGGGCCCGGTGAGGGCCAACGTCCTGACTTTC. Protein: CASSPGTGGPVRANVLTF.

The J gene is TRBJ1-4, the V gene TRBV9; tentative D call: TRBD1 (5 bases). Germline CDR1 is SGDLS and CDR2 is YYNGEE. CDR3 size: 16 residues. The V end lost 2 bases, the J end lost 5 bases, and 16 bases lay between the germline ends. The CDR3 is CASSVRGGILNEKLFF. The CDR3 nucleotides are TGTGCCAGCAGCGTTCGGGGGGGAATTTTAAATGAAAAACTGTTTTTT.

The rearrangement joins TRBV7-8 to TRBJ1-1; D not resolved. V was shortened by 5 bases and J by 0 bases, with 13 bases between the two germline ends. This CDR3 spans 15 amino acids. The germline gives CDR1 SGHVS, CDR2 FQNEAQ. The CDR3 loop is CASSKGPGMNTEAFF. The CDR3 DNA is TGTGCCAGCAGCAAAGGGCCGGGGATGAACACTGAAGCTTTCTTT. Supplemented by reference TRBV7-8 and TRBJ1-1, the full variable domain reads GAGVSQSPRYKVAKRGQDVALRCDPISGHVSLFWYQQALGQGPEFLTYFQNEAQLDKSGLPSDRFFAERPEGSVSTLKIQRTQQEDSAVYLCASSKGPGMNTEAFFGQGTRLTVV.

The J gene is TRBJ2-5, the V gene TRBV27, with a tentative D call TRBD1 (6 bases). The J call is in doubt because the DNA end fits TRBJ2-7 better. CDR3 length equals 13 residues. CDR1 is MNHEY and CDR2 is SMNVEV in the germline V gene (reference sequence). The CDR3 nucleotides are TGTGCCAGCAGTGCCGGGACACACTACGAGCAGTACTTC. This gives the protein CASSAGTHYEQYF.

The V and J genes are TRBV18 and TRBJ2-1; 9 bases match TRBD2. From germline, CDR1 is KGHSH and CDR2 LQKENI. With V trimmed by 4 bases and J by 4 bases, 8 bases remained unmatched. This CDR3 contains 16 residues. Written as DNA, the CDR3 is TGTGCCAGCTCACGCTTAGCGGGGGTTGAGTACAATGAGCAGTTCTTC. Its translation is CASSRLAGVEYNEQFF.

V usage is TRBV6-6 and J usage is TRBJ1-1, with D perhaps matching TRBD1 (6 bases). The V gene's germline CDR1 is MNHNY and CDR2 SVGAGI (reference sequence). Trimming removed 7 bases at V and 5 bases at J, with 14 bases between. CDR3 length: 13 amino acids. CDR3 DNA: TGTGCCAGCAACCTTGGGAGGGGGACTGAAGCTTTCTTT. Translated: CASNLGRGTEAFF.

The rearrangement joins TRBV5-4 to TRBJ1-1; D gene ambiguous. Germline CDR1 reads SGHNT; CDR2 reads YYREEE (reference sequence). The CDR3 loop spans 12 amino acids. V was pared by 1 base and J by 4 bases, with 5 bases between. The CDR3 protein is CASSLTGTEAFF. In DNA, the CDR3 is TGTGCCAGCAGCTTGACTGGCACTGAAGCTTTCTTT.

This chain links TRBV7-2 with TRBJ1-6; 7 nucleotides align to TRBD1. Germline loops: CDR1 SGHTA, CDR2 FQGNSA. This CDR3 has 15 amino acids. The ends lost 4 bases at V and 9 bases at J; junction bases unmatched: 9. CDR3 in amino acids: CASSSQQGSGSPLHF. The DNA of the CDR3 is TGTGCCAGCAGCTCCCAACAGGGGTCGGGTTCACCCCTCCACTTT.

The chain employs TRBV7-3 and TRBJ2-2; 7 bases line up with TRBD1. From germline, CDR1 is SGHTA and CDR2 FQGTGA. The CDR3 sequence is 15 residues long. V shed 4 bases, J shed 4 bases, and the junction held 6 bases outside the gene matches. DNA for the CDR3: TGTGCCAGCAGCTCCCGGGACAGCCTCACCGGGGAGCTGTTTTTT. The encoded protein is CASSSRDSLTGELFF.

The rearrangement uses TRBV28 and TRBJ1-4; D gene uncertain. CDR1 is MDHEN and CDR2 is SYDVKM in the germline V gene. The CDR3 has 15 residues. V dropped 5 bases and J dropped 0 bases, with 10 bases sitting between them. The CDR3 reads CASSGSSATNEKLFF. The CDR3 region has the DNA TGTGCCAGCAGTGGGAGCTCGGCAACTAATGAAAAACTGTTTTTT.

This clone was recorded a few times. The chain carries TRBV19 and TRBJ2-1; a weak D match, TRBD1 (6 bases). Germline V gene sequence: CDR1 LNHDA, CDR2 SQIVND (reference sequence). Trimming pared 6 bases from V and 0 bases from J, leaving 12 bases between. The CDR3 has 15 residues. The CDR3 nucleotides read TGTGCCAGTAGCGCCACAGGGTTCTCCTACAATGAGCAGTTCTTC. Translated, it gives CASSATGFSYNEQFF.

This clone was counted only a few times. V is TRBV9 and J is TRBJ1-1; D call uncertain. Germline V lookup: CDR1 SGDLS, CDR2 YYNGEE. This CDR3 is 14 amino acids long. V gave up 0 bases and J gave up 1 base, with 7 bases separating them. CDR3 sequence (DNA): TGTGCCAGCAGCGTAGCTATCACGAACACTGAAGCTTTCTTT. Translated: CASSVAITNTEAFF.

The chain uses TRBV5-1 and TRBJ2-5; 8 bases line up with TRBD2. This CDR3 region has 13 residues. The germline V gene has CDR1 SGHRS and CDR2 YFSETQ. V dropped 3 bases and J dropped 3; count of bases not matched to a gene: 1. DNA of the CDR3: TGCGCCAGCAGCTGGACTAGCAAAGAGACCCAGTACTTC. As protein: CASSWTSKETQYF.

The chain combines TRBV6-5 with TRBJ1-2; D is ambiguous. The germline gives CDR1 MNHEY, CDR2 SVGAGI. Between the trimmed V and J ends, which lost 6 bases and 2 bases, there was a span of 13 bases. The CDR3 has 14 amino acids. The CDR3 region is CASRPTERNYGYTF. The CDR3 nucleotides read TGTGCCAGCAGGCCGACGGAGAGAAACTATGGCTACACCTTC.

V is TRBV13 and J is TRBJ2-1; 8 bases map to TRBD2. Germline CDR1 reads PRHDT; CDR2 reads FYEKMQ (reference sequence). This CDR3 is built from 16 residues. V trimming: 5 bases; J trimming: 0 bases; junction bases outside the gene matches: 6. CDR3 coding DNA: TGTGCCAGCAGCCCATATAGCGGGAACTCCTACAATGAGCAGTTCTTC. Translated, it gives CASSPYSGNSYNEQFF.

The chain links TRBV7-3 to TRBJ1-6; a weak D match, TRBD1 (6 bases). Germline assignment: CDR1 SGHTA and CDR2 FQGTGA. The CDR3 runs 15 residues. Deletions cut 2 bases from V and 9 bases from J, with 14 bases between. CDR3 nucleotide sequence: TGTGCCAGCAGCTTACTGGGACACCAATCTTCACCCCTCCACTTT. It codes for CASSLLGHQSSPLHF.

The chain has TRBV7-3 and TRBJ2-1; 14 positions match TRBD2. The CDR3 runs 16 residues. Germline CDR1 and CDR2: SGHTA and FQGTGA. Germline trimming cut 3 bases from V and 9 bases from J; bases unmatched to any gene: 7. CDR3 in DNA: TGTGCCAGCAGCTTTCGGACTAGCGGGGGGTTAGGTGAGCAGTTCTTC. Translated: CASSFRTSGGLGEQFF.

This chain uses TRBV6-6 with TRBJ1-5, with a weak D call TRBD1 (5 bases). The CDR3 totals 14 residues. Trimming left V 4 bases short and J 3 bases short, with 10 bases between. Looked up from germline, CDR1 is MNHNY and CDR2 is SVGAGI (reference sequence). The CDR3 here is CASSSGLTNQPQHF. CDR3 coding DNA: TGTGCCAGCAGTTCGGGACTTACCAATCAGCCCCAGCATTTT.

This chain connects TRBV5-5 to TRBJ1-3; D is possibly TRBD1 (5 bases). Germline lookup yields CDR1 SGHKS and CDR2 YYEKEE (reference sequence). This CDR3 is built from 14 residues. V shed 10 bases and J shed 0 bases, with 14 bases lying between them. The CDR3 nucleotides are TGTGCCCGCCGGGGGGAGAGCTCTGGAAACACCATATATTTT. Its translation: CARRGESSGNTIYF. Filled out from reference TRBV5-5 and TRBJ1-3, the complete variable domain reads DAGVTQSPTHLIKTRGQQVTLRCSPISGHKSVSWYQQVLGQGPQFIFQYYEKEERGRGNFPDRFSARQFPNYSSELNVNALLLGDSALYLCARRGESSGNTIYFGEGSWLTVV.

The rearrangement joins TRBV4-1 to TRBJ2-3; possible D gene TRBD1, 5 bases. Per germline, CDR1 MGHRA and CDR2 YSYEKL. V was cut by 2 bases and J by 2 bases, with 8 bases left in between. The CDR3 length is 14 residues. This CDR3 is CASSQQGFTDTQYF. CDR3 bases: TGCGCCAGCAGCCAACAGGGTTTCACAGATACGCAGTATTTT.

The chain has TRBV5-5 and TRBJ2-7; a possible D gene is TRBD2 (5 bases). The CDR3 sequence is 13 residues long. The germline V gene encodes CDR1 SGHKS and CDR2 YYEKEE (reference sequence). V lost 2 bases, J lost 7 bases, and 13 bases lay in between. The CDR3 sequence is CASSLQPTGEQYF. Written as DNA, the CDR3 is TGTGCCAGCAGCTTACAGCCGACGGGGGAGCAGTACTTC.

The rearrangement joins TRBV5-1 to TRBJ2-5; D gene uncertain. The CDR3 has 13 residues. Germline CDR1 is SGHRS and CDR2 is YFSETQ. The V end was cut by 0 bases, the J end by 2 bases, with 5 bases between. The CDR3 region is CASSLAVQETQYF. The CDR3 nucleotides read TGCGCCAGCAGCTTGGCCGTTCAAGAGACCCAGTACTTC.